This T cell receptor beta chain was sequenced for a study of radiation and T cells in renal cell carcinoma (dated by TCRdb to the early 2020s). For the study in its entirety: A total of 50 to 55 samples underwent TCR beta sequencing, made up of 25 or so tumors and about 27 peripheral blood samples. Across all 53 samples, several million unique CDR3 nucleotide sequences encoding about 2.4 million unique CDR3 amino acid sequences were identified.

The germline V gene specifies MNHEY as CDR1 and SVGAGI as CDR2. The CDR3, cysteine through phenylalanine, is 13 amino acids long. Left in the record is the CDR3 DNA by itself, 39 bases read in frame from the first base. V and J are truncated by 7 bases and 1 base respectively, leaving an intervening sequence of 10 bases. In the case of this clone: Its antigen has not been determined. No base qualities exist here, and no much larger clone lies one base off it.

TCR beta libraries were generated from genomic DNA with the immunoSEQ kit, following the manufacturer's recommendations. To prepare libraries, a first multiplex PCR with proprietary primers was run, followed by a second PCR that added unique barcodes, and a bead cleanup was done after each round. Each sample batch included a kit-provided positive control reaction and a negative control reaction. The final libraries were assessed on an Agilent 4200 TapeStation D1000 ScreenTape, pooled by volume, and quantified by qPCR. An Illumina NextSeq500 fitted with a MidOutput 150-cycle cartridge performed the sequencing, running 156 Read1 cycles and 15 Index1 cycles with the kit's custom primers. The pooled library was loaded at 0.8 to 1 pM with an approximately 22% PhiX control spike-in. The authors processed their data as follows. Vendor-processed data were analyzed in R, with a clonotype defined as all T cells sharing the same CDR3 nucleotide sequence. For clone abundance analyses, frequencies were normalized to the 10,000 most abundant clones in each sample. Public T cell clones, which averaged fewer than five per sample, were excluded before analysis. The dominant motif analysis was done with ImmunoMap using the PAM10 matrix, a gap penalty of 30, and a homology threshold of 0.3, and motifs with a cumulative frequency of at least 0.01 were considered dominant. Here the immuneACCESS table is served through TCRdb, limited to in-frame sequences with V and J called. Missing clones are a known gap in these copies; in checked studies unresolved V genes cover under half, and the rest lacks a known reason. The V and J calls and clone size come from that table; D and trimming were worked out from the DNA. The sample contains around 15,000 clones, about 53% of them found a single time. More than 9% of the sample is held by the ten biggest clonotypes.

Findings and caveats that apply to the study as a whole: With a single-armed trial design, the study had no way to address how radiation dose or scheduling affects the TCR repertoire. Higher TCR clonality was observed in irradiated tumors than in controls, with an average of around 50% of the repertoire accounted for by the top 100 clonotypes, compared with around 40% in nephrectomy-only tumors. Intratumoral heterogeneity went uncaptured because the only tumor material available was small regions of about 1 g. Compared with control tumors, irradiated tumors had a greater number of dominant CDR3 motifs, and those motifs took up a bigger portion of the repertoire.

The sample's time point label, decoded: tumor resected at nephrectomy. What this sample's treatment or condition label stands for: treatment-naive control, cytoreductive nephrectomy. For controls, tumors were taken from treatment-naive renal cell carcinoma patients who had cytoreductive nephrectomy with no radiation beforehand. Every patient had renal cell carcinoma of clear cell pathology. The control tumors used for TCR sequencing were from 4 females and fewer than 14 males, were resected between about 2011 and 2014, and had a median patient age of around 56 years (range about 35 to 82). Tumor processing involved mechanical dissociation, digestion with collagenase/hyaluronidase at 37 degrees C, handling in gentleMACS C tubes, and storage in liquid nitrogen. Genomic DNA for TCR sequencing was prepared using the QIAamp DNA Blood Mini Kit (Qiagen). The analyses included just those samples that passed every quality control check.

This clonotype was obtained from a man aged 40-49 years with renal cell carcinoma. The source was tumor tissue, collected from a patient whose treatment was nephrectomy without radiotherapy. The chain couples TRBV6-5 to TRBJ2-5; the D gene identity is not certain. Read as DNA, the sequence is TGTGCCAGCAACAGCTACGTCCAAGAGACCCAGTACTTC. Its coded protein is CASNSYVQETQYF.